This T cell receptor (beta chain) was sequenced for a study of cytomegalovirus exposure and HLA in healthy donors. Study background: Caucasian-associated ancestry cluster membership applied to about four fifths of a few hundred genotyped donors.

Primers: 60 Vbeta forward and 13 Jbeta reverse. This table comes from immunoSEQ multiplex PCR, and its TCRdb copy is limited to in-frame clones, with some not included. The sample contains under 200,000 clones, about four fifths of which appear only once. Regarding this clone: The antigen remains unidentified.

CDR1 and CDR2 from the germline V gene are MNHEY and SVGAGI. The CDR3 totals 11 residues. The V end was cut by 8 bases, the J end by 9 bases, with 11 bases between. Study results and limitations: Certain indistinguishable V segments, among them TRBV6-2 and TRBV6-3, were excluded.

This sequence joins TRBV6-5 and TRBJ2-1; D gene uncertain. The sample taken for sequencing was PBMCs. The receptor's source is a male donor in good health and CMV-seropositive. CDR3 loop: CASHLRGEQFF. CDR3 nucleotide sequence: TGTGCCAGCCACCTCAGAGGTGAGCAGTTCTTC.